The 26 T cell receptor beta chains listed next were all sequenced from one sample in a study of cytomegalovirus exposure and HLA in healthy donors. It was with 60 Vbeta and 13 Jbeta primers that the PCR ran. The method was immunoSEQ multiplex PCR; TCRdb's version includes in-frame clones alone and lacks a portion of them. This table has 170,000 or so clones, approximately 79% appearing once. Sample: PBMCs. The receptors were sampled from a woman aged 40 to 55 in good health and CMV-seronegative.

The V and J genes are TRBV9 and TRBJ1-6, with D possibly being TRBD1 (5 bases). The V end was cut by 0 bases, the J end by 10 bases, with 14 bases between. The CDR3 totals 15 residues. The V gene's germline CDR1 is SGDLS and CDR2 YYNGEE. CDR3 coding DNA: TGTGCCAGCAGCGTAGGCCAGGGAAGCGGGTCACCCCTCCACTTT. Its translation: CASSVGQGSGSPLHF.

As DNA, the CDR3 is TGTGCTAGTGGTTGGGGGACAGGGAATTCACCCCTCCACTTT. It is translated as CASGWGTGNSPLHF. V and J are TRBV12-5 and TRBJ1-6; TRBD1 aligns across 9 bases. There are 14 residues in the CDR3. V lost 4 bases and J lost 7; bases outside the gene matches: 2. Per germline, CDR1 LGHNT and CDR2 FRNRAP.

The rearrangement uses TRBV7-2 and TRBJ1-3; 8 positions agree with TRBD1. V dropped 4 bases and J dropped 1; count of bases not matched to a gene: 3. Germline CDR1 reads SGHTA; CDR2 reads FQGNSA. The CDR3 totals 15 residues. The CDR3 DNA reads TGTGCCAGCAGCTCAGGGGGCCAGTCTGGAAACACCATATATTTT. It yields the protein CASSSGGQSGNTIYF.

On this clone: Because the CDR3's place on the DNA is in doubt, the DNA is left out and the CDR3 is given as listed by TCRdb. This chain uses TRBV6-5 with TRBJ2-2; the table gives TRBD2 as D, unverified against the DNA. A total of 14 residues make up the CDR3, ends included. The germline gives CDR1 MNHEY, CDR2 SVGAGI. The CDR3 sequence: CASSLTFGAGELFF.

The chain recombines TRBV27 with TRBJ2-7; the match to TRBD2 covers 7 bases. Germline assignment: CDR1 MNHEY and CDR2 SMNVEV (reference sequence). V gave up 7 bases and J gave up 6 bases; unmatched junction bases: 12. The CDR3 runs 14 residues. The CDR3 here is CASIKTSSDGEQYF. Written as DNA, the CDR3 is TGTGCCAGCATTAAGACTAGCTCAGACGGCGAGCAGTACTTC.

The CDR3: CSVGAGVRYEQYF. For the CDR3, the DNA is TGCAGCGTAGGAGCGGGAGTTCGCTACGAGCAGTACTTC. The genes are TRBV29-1 and TRBJ2-7; 8 bases are shared with TRBD2. The V gene end was trimmed by 6 bases and the J gene end by 3 bases; junction bases not matched to a gene: 7. Germline CDR1 is SQVTM and CDR2 is ANQGSEA. The CDR3 extends over 13 amino acids.

The chain joins TRBV5-1 to TRBJ2-5; 12 bases line up with TRBD2. Matching the DNA end better, TRBJ2-7 makes the J call doubtful. Per germline, CDR1 SGHRS and CDR2 YFSETQ. The CDR3 contains 15 residues. Here the CDR3 reads CASSFASGGAAEQYF. The CDR3 nucleotides read TGCGCCAGCAGCTTCGCTAGCGGGGGGGCAGCCGAGCAGTACTTC.

The chain carries TRBV6-5 and TRBJ1-2; 12 positions match TRBD1. The ends lost 7 bases at V and 6 bases at J; junction bases unmatched: 9. Looked up from germline, CDR1 is MNHEY and CDR2 is SVGAGI. The CDR3 extends over 15 amino acids. DNA for the CDR3: TGTGCCAGCACCGCCCGGGGGGACAGGGGGCATGGCTACACCTTC. Translated: CASTARGDRGHGYTF.

This clone appeared once. The rearrangement joins TRBV7-8 to TRBJ1-2; D unclear. The V gene's germline CDR1 is SGHVS and CDR2 FQNEAQ. This CDR3 contains 14 residues. Trimming removed 3 bases at V and 7 bases at J, with 15 bases between. The CDR3 DNA reads TGTGCCAGCAGCTTGGGAGGGAAGGACGGTGGCTACACCTTC. Protein sequence: CASSLGGKDGGYTF. The full variable domain, rest sourced from reference TRBV7-8 and TRBJ1-2, is GAGVSQSPRYKVAKRGQDVALRCDPISGHVSLFWYQQALGQGPEFLTYFQNEAQLDKSGLPSDRFFAERPEGSVSTLKIQRTQQEDSAVYLCASSLGGKDGGYTFGSGTRLTVV.

J is TRBJ1-3 and V is TRBV7-2; D ambiguous. There are 15 residues in the CDR3. The germline V gene has CDR1 SGHTA and CDR2 FQGNSA. The V gene lost 5 bases and the J gene lost 0 bases, with 11 bases spanning the gap. DNA of the CDR3: TGTGCCAGCAGCCGACGGGTTACCTCTGGAAACACCATATATTTT. Residues: CASSRRVTSGNTIYF.

In this sample, this clone turned up a few times. This chain joins TRBV7-6 and TRBJ1-5, with 8 bases identical to TRBD1. The CDR3 loop spans 14 amino acids. Germline V gene data show CDR1 as SGHVS and CDR2 as FNYEAQ. The V gene end was trimmed by 3 bases and the J gene end by 5 bases; junction bases not matched to a gene: 3. The CDR3 DNA is TGTGCCAGCAGCTTGTTACAGGGGGATCAGCCCCAGCATTTT. Residues: CASSLLQGDQPQHF. Full variable domain (missing parts from reference TRBV7-6 and TRBJ1-5): GAGVSQSPRYKVTKRGQDVALRCDPISGHVSLYWYRQALGQGPEFLTYFNYEAQQDKSGLPNDRFSAERPEGSISTLTIQRTEQRDSAMYRCASSLLQGDQPQHFGDGTRLSIL.

J is TRBJ2-1 and V is TRBV6-4; D is perhaps TRBD2 (6 bases). V dropped 3 bases and J dropped 4 bases, with 16 bases sitting between them. The CDR3 is made up of 16 amino acids. Germline values: CDR1 MRHNA, CDR2 SNTAGT. CDR3 sequence: CASSDRRLASYNEQFF. For the CDR3, the DNA is TGTGCCAGCAGTGATCGCCGGCTAGCGTCTTACAATGAGCAGTTCTTC.

The chain employs TRBV4-3 and TRBJ2-1, with 10 bases lining up with TRBD2. The CDR3 loop spans 17 amino acids. The germline V gene encodes CDR1 LGHNA and CDR2 YSLEER. After removal of 4 bases from V and 0 bases from J, the junction contained 6 bases not matched to a gene. DNA for the CDR3: TGCGCCAGCAGCCGATTTGCTAGCGGGAGCTCCTACAATGAGCAGTTCTTC. It is translated as CASSRFASGSSYNEQFF.

The CDR3 sequence: CASSALRGRGNEQYF. The CDR3 DNA is TGTGCCAGCAGCGCTTTGAGGGGGAGGGGGAACGAGCAGTACTTC. The chain has TRBV11-2 and TRBJ2-7, with D possibly matching TRBD2 (7 bases). The CDR3 is 15 amino acids. Germline CDR1 SGHAT, CDR2 FQNNGV. With 5 bases removed from V and 5 bases from J, the gap between germline ends came to 19 bases.

The chain uses TRBV4-2 and TRBJ2-7; 9 nucleotides match TRBD2. This CDR3 has 19 amino acids. The germline V gene has CDR1 LGHNA and CDR2 YNFKEQ. V was clipped by 0 bases and J by 2 bases; unmatched bases: 14. The CDR3 spells CASSQDRLRLSGGTYEQYF. CDR3 nucleotide sequence: TGTGCCAGCAGCCAAGATCGCCTTAGACTTAGCGGGGGTACCTACGAGCAGTACTTC.

The chain joins TRBV7-3 to TRBJ2-3, with 8 bases identical to TRBD1. Trimming took 5 bases from V and 1 from J; bases not matched to a gene: 5. The germline V gene has CDR1 SGHTA and CDR2 FQGTGA. CDR3 length: 15 amino acids. The CDR3 region is CASSQGAYRTDTQYF. CDR3 nucleotide sequence: TGTGCCAGCAGCCAGGGGGCCTACCGCACAGATACGCAGTATTTT.

The J gene is TRBJ2-7, the V gene TRBV10-3; TRBD1 matches 8 bases. CDR1 and CDR2 from the germline V gene are ENHRY and SYGVKD. The CDR3 sequence is 12 residues long. The J segment lost 1 base and the V segment lost 8 bases, leaving 1 base of the junction unmatched. This CDR3 is CAIGQGSYEQYF. CDR3 coding DNA: TGTGCCATCGGACAGGGTTCCTACGAGCAGTACTTC.

The chain employs TRBV5-1 and TRBJ2-5; weak D call: TRBD2 (5 bases). Deletions cut 0 bases from V and 2 bases from J, with 11 bases between. The germline V gene has CDR1 SGHRS and CDR2 YFSETQ. The CDR3 runs to 15 residues. This CDR3 reads CASSLAQSGQETQYF. For the CDR3, the DNA is TGCGCCAGCAGCTTGGCCCAATCGGGACAAGAGACCCAGTACTTC.

V and J are TRBV19 and TRBJ2-3; D ambiguous. The CDR3 is 18 amino acids. Between the trimmed V and J ends, which lost 2 bases and 0 bases, there was a span of 18 bases. CDR1 is LNHDA and CDR2 is SQIVND in the germline V gene (reference sequence). CDR3 residues: CASSILAAEDTSTDTQYF. Written as DNA, the CDR3 is TGTGCCAGTAGTATACTGGCGGCAGAGGATACTAGCACAGATACGCAGTATTTT.

The DNA of the CDR3 is TGTGCCAGCAGCTCCATGGGAGCGGGAGCCCGTTCTACGCAGTATTTT. It codes for CASSSMGAGARSTQYF. The J gene is TRBJ2-3, the V gene TRBV11-2; TRBD2 agrees at 8 bases. V was clipped by 4 bases and J by 8 bases; unmatched bases: 14. This CDR3 comprises 16 residues. Germline loops: CDR1 SGHAT, CDR2 FQNNGV.

The chain carries TRBV6-5 and TRBJ1-5, with 8 bases lining up with TRBD1. Germline-derived CDR1 and CDR2 are MNHEY and SVGAGI. J lost 0 bases, V lost 6 bases, and 4 bases had no gene match. The CDR3 is made up of 15 amino acids. The CDR3 DNA sequence: TGTGCCAGCAGCCCCGACAGGGGTAGCAATCAGCCCCAGCATTTT. This encodes CASSPDRGSNQPQHF.

This clone was seen once. The V gene is TRBV30, the J gene TRBJ2-7; 10 nucleotides agree with TRBD1. V lost 5 bases to trimming and J lost 5 bases; unmatched junction nucleotides: 6. This CDR3 is 13 amino acids long. CDR1 is GTSNPN, CDR2 SVGIG, per germline (reference sequence). The CDR3 sequence is CAWWTGGKDEQYF. The CDR3 region has the DNA TGTGCCTGGTGGACAGGGGGAAAAGACGAGCAGTACTTC.

This clone was seen only a few times. The chain joins TRBV2 to TRBJ1-4, with D possibly TRBD1 on 6 matching bases. The CDR3 consists of 15 residues. Trimming took off 6 bases at V and 0 bases at J, with 11 bases between the two ends. Germline V gene lookup returns CDR1 SNHLY and CDR2 FYNNEI. DNA of the CDR3: TGTGCCAGCAGCAAAAGGACAGCAACTAATGAAAAACTGTTTTTT. Translation gives CASSKRTATNEKLFF.

In its sample, this clone was seen once. The V gene is TRBV4-2, the J gene TRBJ1-4; D is unclear. The CDR3 covers 16 residues. Germline V CDR1 and CDR2: LGHNA, YNFKEQ. V lost 0 bases and J 1 base, leaving 9 bases between the germline ends. Here the CDR3 reads CASSQDHGGTNEKLFF. The DNA for the CDR3 is TGTGCCAGCAGCCAAGATCATGGAGGAACTAATGAAAAACTGTTTTTT.

The chain recombines TRBV7-8 with TRBJ2-3, with D uncertain. The CDR3 has 14 amino acids. V was shortened by 1 base and J by 2 bases, with 7 bases between the two germline ends. CDR1 is SGHVS and CDR2 is FQNEAQ in the germline V gene. The CDR3 coding sequence is TGTGCCAGCAGCTTAGGTGGCCACACAGATACGCAGTATTTT. Its translation is CASSLGGHTDTQYF. The whole variable domain, filled in from reference TRBV7-8 and TRBJ2-3, reads GAGVSQSPRYKVAKRGQDVALRCDPISGHVSLFWYQQALGQGPEFLTYFQNEAQLDKSGLPSDRFFAERPEGSVSTLKIQRTQQEDSAVYLCASSLGGHTDTQYFGPGTRLTVL.

In its sample, this clone was seen a few times. CDR3 coding DNA: TGTGCCAGCAGCCAAGAGTACAGCCAAGCTTTCTTT. Residues: CASSQEYSQAFF. The chain couples TRBV14 to TRBJ1-1; D call uncertain. Between the trimmed V and J ends, which lost 0 bases and 9 bases, there was a span of 8 bases. Germline assignment: CDR1 SGHDN and CDR2 FVKESK. The CDR3 contains 12 residues.